A single sample gave rise to the 7 T cell receptor beta chains below, sequenced in a study of T cell responses to AZD1222 COVID-19 vaccine. TCRdb keeps only in-frame clones here, not all; method: immunoSEQ multiplex PCR. This sample carries 85,000 to 130,000 clones, about 90% of them seen once, and the ten largest clones take less than 9.5%. Sequencing was performed on peripheral blood, taken 28 days after the second AZD1222 dose. These receptors all stem from an adult who received the AZD1222 COVID-19 vaccine.

In this sample, this clone turned up a few times. Here the CDR3 DNA reads TGTGCCAGCAGCTCGGGGGCCGGCGGGGGAGCTTTCTTT. The encoded protein is CASSSGAGGGAFF. The chain has TRBV7-3 and TRBJ1-1; D perhaps matches TRBD1 (6 bases). Per the germline V gene, CDR1 is SGHTA and CDR2 is FQGTGA. V dropped 4 bases and J dropped 10 bases, with 16 bases sitting between them. This CDR3 contains 13 residues. The entire variable domain, with the rest obtained from reference TRBV7-3 and TRBJ1-1, is as follows: GAGVSQTPSNKVTEKGKYVELRCDPISGHTALYWYRQSLGQGPEFLIYFQGTGAADDSGLPNDRFFAVRPEGSVSTLKIQRTERGDSAVYLCASSSGAGGGAFFGQGTRLTVV.

Written as DNA, the CDR3 is TGTGCCAGCAGCCGGGACAGGGAAGGAGGCCAACTCTATGGCTACACCTTC. Amino acid sequence: CASSRDREGGQLYGYTF. This rearrangement joins TRBV21-1 to TRBJ1-2; TRBD1 is taken as the D call from the table, unchecked against the DNA. TRBV21-1 is a listed pseudogene. The CDR3 extends over 17 amino acids.

The genes are TRBV5-8 and TRBJ2-1; 8 nucleotides match TRBD2. Germline values: CDR1 SGHTS, CDR2 YDEGEE. This CDR3 spans 14 amino acids. The ends lost 1 base at V and 4 bases at J; junction bases unmatched: 1. The CDR3, as DNA: TGTGCCAGCAGCTTGCGCGGGGGGTACAATGAGCAGTTCTTC. Translating it yields CASSLRGGYNEQFF.

The J gene is TRBJ2-7, the V gene TRBV19; the D gene is possibly TRBD1 (6 bases). Trimming took 2 bases from V and 0 from J, leaving 17 bases between them. Germline V lookup: CDR1 LNHDA, CDR2 SQIVND (reference sequence). This CDR3 region has 17 residues. The CDR3: CASSIRGPAQGSYEQYF. The CDR3, as DNA: TGTGCCAGTAGTATAAGAGGGCCCGCACAGGGCTCCTACGAGCAGTACTTC. The variable domain in full, completed from reference TRBV19 and TRBJ2-7, reads DGGITQSPKYLFRKEGQNVTLSCEQNLNHDAMYWYRQDPGQGLRLIYYSQIVNDFQKGDIAEGYSVSREKKESFPLTVTSAQKNPTAFYLCASSIRGPAQGSYEQYFGPGTRLTVT.

This clone appeared once. The chain is built from TRBV11-2 and TRBJ2-2, with a weak D call TRBD2 (5 bases). Germline V lookup: CDR1 SGHAT, CDR2 FQNNGV. The V end lost 4 bases, the J end lost 6 bases, and 12 bases lay between the germline ends. The length of the CDR3 is 14 residues. This chain's CDR3 is CASSSNRESGELFF. The CDR3, as DNA: TGTGCCAGCAGCTCCAATAGGGAGTCCGGGGAGCTGTTTTTT. Full variable domain (rest looked up from reference TRBV11-2 and TRBJ2-2): EAGVAQSPRYKIIEKRQSVAFWCNPISGHATLYWYQQILGQGPKLLIQFQNNGVVDDSQLPKDRFSAERLKGVDSTLKIQPAKLEDSAVYLCASSSNRESGELFFGEGSRLTVL.

As to this clone: The junction does not match germline at one end; this may be a read error. V usage is TRBV27 and J usage is TRBJ1-5; no clear D gene. The CDR3 totals 9 residues. Germline CDR1 and CDR2: MNHEY and SMNVEV (reference sequence). CDR3 DNA: TGTGCCAGCAGTCCCCCCCGGCATTTT. Translated: CASSPPRHF.

The chain carries TRBV5-5 and TRBJ1-1; TRBD1 is a possible D gene (5 bases). V gave up 4 bases and J gave up 2 bases, with 12 bases separating them. The CDR3 sequence is 14 residues long. Germline CDR1 is SGHKS and CDR2 is YYEKEE (reference sequence). The CDR3 is CASSTEWDNTEAFF. The CDR3, as DNA: TGTGCCAGCAGCACCGAGTGGGACAACACTGAAGCTTTCTTT.